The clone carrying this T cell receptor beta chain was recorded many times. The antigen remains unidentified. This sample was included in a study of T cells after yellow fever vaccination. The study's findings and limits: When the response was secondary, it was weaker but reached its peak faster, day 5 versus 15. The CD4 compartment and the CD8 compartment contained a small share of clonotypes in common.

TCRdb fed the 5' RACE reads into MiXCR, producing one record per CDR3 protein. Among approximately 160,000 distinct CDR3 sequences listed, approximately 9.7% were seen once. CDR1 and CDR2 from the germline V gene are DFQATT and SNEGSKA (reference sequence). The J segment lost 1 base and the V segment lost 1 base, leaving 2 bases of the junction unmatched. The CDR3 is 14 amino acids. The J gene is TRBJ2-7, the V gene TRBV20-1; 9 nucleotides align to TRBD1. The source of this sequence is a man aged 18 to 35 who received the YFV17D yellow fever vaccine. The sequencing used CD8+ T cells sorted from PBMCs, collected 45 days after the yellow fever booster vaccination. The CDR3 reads CSARVGQGSYEQYV. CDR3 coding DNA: TGCAGTGCTAGAGTAGGACAGGGGTCCTACGAGCAGTACGTC.